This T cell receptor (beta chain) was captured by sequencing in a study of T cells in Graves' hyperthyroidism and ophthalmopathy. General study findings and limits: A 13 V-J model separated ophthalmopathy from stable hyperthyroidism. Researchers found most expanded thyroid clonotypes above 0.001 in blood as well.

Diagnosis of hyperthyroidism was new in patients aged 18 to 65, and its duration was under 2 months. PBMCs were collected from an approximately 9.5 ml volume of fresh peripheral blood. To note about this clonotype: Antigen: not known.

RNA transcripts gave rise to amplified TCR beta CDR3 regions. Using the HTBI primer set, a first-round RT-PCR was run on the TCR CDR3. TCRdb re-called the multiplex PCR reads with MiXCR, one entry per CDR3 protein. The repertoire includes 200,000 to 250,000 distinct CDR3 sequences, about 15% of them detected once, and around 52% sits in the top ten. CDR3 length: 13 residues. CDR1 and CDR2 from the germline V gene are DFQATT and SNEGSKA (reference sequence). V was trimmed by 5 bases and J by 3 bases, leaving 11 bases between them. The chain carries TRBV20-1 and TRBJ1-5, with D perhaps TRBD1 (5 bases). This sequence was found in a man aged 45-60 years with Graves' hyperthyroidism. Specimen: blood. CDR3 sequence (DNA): TGCAGTGCTGACCAGGGAGTCAATCAGCCCCAGCATTTT. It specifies CSADQGVNQPQHF.